Listed below are T cell receptor beta chains from one sample, sequenced in a study of neurological immune-mediated disorders. TCRdb reanalysed the 5' RACE reads using MiXCR and keeps one entry per CDR3 protein. The sample holds approximately 48,000 distinct CDR3 sequences, about a tenth seen once. What was sequenced was PBMCs. The receptor source for this set is a man aged 70 or older with HTLV-1-associated myelopathy (HAM/TSP). The CDR3 runs from the conserved cysteine through the conserved F or W. D genes are given only for firm matches. Size is omitted from some rows. Given values are once, few, many or a class for expanded clones.

v_call	d_call	j_call	clone_size	cdr3_aa	cdr3_nt
TRBV27	TRBD2	TRBJ2-1	many	CASSPAGRVRNEQFF	TGTGCCAGCAGCCCAGCCGGGAGGGTAAGGAATGAGCAGTTCTTC
TRBV18	NA	TRBJ1-2	many	CASSRDTTYGYTF	TGTGCCAGCTCACGCGACACGACCTATGGCTACACCTTC
TRBV5-5	NA	TRBJ2-5	many	CASSTTPKNQETQYF	TGTGCCAGCAGTACAACACCGAAGAATCAAGAGACCCAGTACTTC
TRBV6-5	NA	TRBJ2-7	NA	CATWDLASYEQYF	TGTGCCACCTGGGACCTCGCTTCCTACGAGCAGTACTTC
TRBV5-1	TRBD1	TRBJ1-1	many	CASSLTGAGNTEAFF	TGCGCCAGCAGCCTAACAGGGGCTGGGAACACTGAAGCTTTCTTT
TRBV28	NA	TRBJ1-2	many	CAIREGANYGYTF	TGTGCCATCCGCGAGGGCGCAAACTATGGCTACACCTTC
TRBV5-1	TRBD1	TRBJ1-1	many	CASSDGDSKKEAFF	TGCGCCAGCAGCGATGGGGACAGTAAAAAAGAAGCTTTCTTT
TRBV12-3/TRBV12-4	TRBD2	TRBJ2-7	many	CASSEIAGGPRVQYF	TGTGCCAGCTCCGAAATAGCGGGAGGGCCCAGAGTGCAGTACTTC
TRBV7-2	NA	TRBJ2-7	medium-sized	CASSLGGGAGEQYF	TGTGCCAGCAGCTTAGGTGGGGGCGCGGGGGAGCAGTACTTC
TRBV7-9	NA	TRBJ1-1	many	CASSLVAGDTEAFF	TGTGCCAGCAGCTTAGTAGCTGGGGACACTGAAGCTTTCTTT
TRBV20-1	NA	TRBJ1-5	few	CSAKQGLDPRQPQHF	TGCAGTGCTAAGCAGGGCTTGGACCCCCGCCAGCCCCAGCATTTT
TRBV20-1	TRBD2	TRBJ2-5	many	CSARTSGSRGETQYF	TGCAGTGCCAGGACTAGCGGGAGCAGGGGAGAGACCCAGTACTTC
TRBV5-1	TRBD2	TRBJ2-1	many	CASSLIAGVGGEQFF	TGCGCCAGCAGCTTGATAGCGGGAGTAGGTGGTGAGCAGTTCTTC
TRBV25-1	TRBD2	TRBJ2-1	many	CASKNSGSPYNEQFF	TGTGCCAGCAAAAATAGCGGGAGTCCTTACAATGAGCAGTTCTTC
TRBV28	NA	TRBJ2-7	many	CASRKGGGRPPYEQYF	TGTGCCAGCAGGAAGGGGGGAGGGAGGCCCCCCTACGAGCAGTACTTC
TRBV27	NA	TRBJ2-2	many	CASRKQGNPGELFF	TGTGCCAGCAGGAAACAGGGAAACCCCGGGGAGCTGTTTTTT
TRBV7-6	TRBD2	TRBJ2-5	many	CASSSRTSGETQYF	TGTGCCAGCAGCTCTAGGACTAGCGGGGAGACCCAGTACTTC
TRBV11-2	NA	TRBJ2-1	NA	CASSSTLGSSSEQFF	TGTGCCAGCAGCTCGACCCTTGGTAGTTCGAGTGAGCAGTTCTTC
TRBV7-2	TRBD2	TRBJ2-3	many	CASSLNWGREGGNTQYF	TGTGCCAGCAGTCTCAACTGGGGACGGGAGGGCGGGAATACGCAGTATTTT
TRBV7-8	NA	TRBJ1-1	many	CASSLKWVARQAFF	TGTGCCAGCAGCTTAAAATGGGTAGCCAGACAAGCTTTCTTT
TRBV3-1	NA	TRBJ1-6	many	CASSQQSPLHF	TGTGCCAGCAGCCAACAGTCACCCCTCCACTTT
TRBV7-9	TRBD2	TRBJ2-2	NA	CASSLDGLAGAGELFF	TGTGCCAGCAGCTTAGATGGACTAGCGGGAGCTGGGGAGCTGTTTTTT
TRBV7-2	TRBD1	TRBJ2-7	many	CATKETGIEQYF	TGTGCCACCAAGGAGACAGGGATCGAGCAGTACTTC
TRBV10-2	NA	TRBJ2-3	few	CASSVQAYTEYF	TGTGCCAGCAGTGTTCAGGCGTATACGGAGTATTTT